This TCR beta chain was profiled in a study of Graves' ophthalmopathy and Graves' hyperthyroidism. This clonotype was picked up many times. Under 3 months in duration, the ophthalmopathy in affected donors had moderate-to-severe activity, CAS ≥3 and NOSPECS ≥4. The authors amplified TCR beta CDR3 regions, and they did so from RNA transcripts for repertoire sequencing. HTBI-primed first-round RT-PCR preceded second-round multiplex PCR. TCRdb reprocessed the multiplex PCR reads via MiXCR and lists one record per CDR3 protein. The table has fewer than 350,000 distinct CDR3 sequences, 15% to 20% seen once; the top ten hold 9% to 15%. V shed 0 bases, J shed 4 bases, and the junction held 8 bases outside the gene matches. Looked up from germline, CDR1 is MNHEY and CDR2 is SVGAGI. The CDR3 is made up of 16 amino acids.

This TCR derives from an adult man with Graves' ophthalmopathy. Sequencing input: peripheral blood. The chain is built from TRBV6-5 and TRBJ1-2; 7 nucleotides agree with TRBD1. CDR3 DNA: TGTGCCAGCAGTTACTCCGGCGCAGGGGGGTCCTATGGCTACACCTTC. The encoded protein is CASSYSGAGGSYGYTF.